Reported below is one T cell receptor beta chain. The antigen it recognizes is unknown. No base-level quality is on record; no much larger clone is a single base apart. The method behind the library was 5' RACE. The data were produced on an Illumina HiSeq 2500. The second PCR ran for about 7 to 11 cycles and used a J-beta primer mix along with a sample-barcoded 5' primer. Each TCR beta cDNA molecule received a unique molecular identifier from a template-switch 5' adaptor carrying 12 random nucleotides. At least 3 million CDR3-containing paired-end reads were obtained from each sample. First-strand cDNA was synthesized from all RNA with the Mint cDNA synthesis kit, primed by a TRBC-specific oligonucleotide. Following uracil-DNA glycosylase treatment, all cDNA underwent a first 18-cycle PCR with the universal primers M1SS and BC2_uni_R. Turning to the authors' computational methods: For normalization, 1 million high-quality reads, each with a distinct molecular identifier, were randomly selected from each sample. Instead of being binned into consensus sequences, reads that shared molecular identifiers were thrown out. CDR3 identification, clonotype clustering and error correction used MiTCR with a Q25 quality threshold and the strictest error-elimination algorithm. A nonparametric unseen species model with Euler transformation was used to estimate lower-bound total TCR beta diversity. The raw public reads went through TCRdb reprocessing: fastp at Q25, MiXCR clone calling, in-frame beta chains kept. Duplicate CDR3 protein sequences are folded into a single record with the most common DNA and genes. TCRdb's processing, not the authors' own work, is the source of the V and J calls. Here the sample has about 1.8 million distinct CDR3 sequences; roughly 52% occur a single time. The ten largest clones add up to more than 2% of the sample.

The data were obtained in a study of blood T cells in healthy people across ages (dated by TCRdb to about 2015). Concerning the study at large: In model experiments, template switching captured roughly one uniquely barcoded TCR beta cDNA molecule for every two T cells. Using deep sequencing normalized with unique cDNA molecular identifiers, the study measured how TCR beta repertoire diversity changes with age. Donors were grouped into four age groups: young (average approximately 15 years), middle-aged (39), aged (roughly 67) and long-lived (just over 80). To avoid experimental bias, donors of different ages were spread randomly across the sequencing lanes. Using the same blood draw, the study looked at two additional independent replicas of 1 million unique cDNA reads for two donors, one aged 18 to 29 and the other aged 80 or older. Study-wide findings and limitations: There was a strong correlation between observed TCR beta diversity and the percentage of naive T cells measured by flow cytometry. Because donor CMV infection status was unknown, age-related changes in expanded clonotypes were potentially confounded. Compared with the aged group, the long-lived group had more naive CD4+ T cells, fewer expanded clones and increased TCR diversity, suggesting age selection. Estimates of total diversity based on one million sequenced T cells were regarded as lower bounds and as underestimates. Bulk unsorted PBMC profiling prevented conclusive comparison of naive and antigen-experienced compartments. Observed TCR beta diversity per million T cells fell roughly linearly with age, and a significant reduction was already apparent by age approximately 41.

V sheds 8 bases and J sheds 4 bases, leaving 6 bases between their ends. The CDR3 starts with the cysteine, ends with the phenylalanine, and has 12 residues. Only CDR3 DNA is held: 36 bases, read in frame from base 1. From the germline V gene, CDR1 is MNHEY and CDR2 is SVGAGI. Donors were approximately 42 systemically healthy Caucasian individuals from Russia aged roughly 6 to 95 years. Around 10 milliliters of peripheral blood were collected from each donor into EDTA-treated Vacutainer tubes. PBMCs were isolated by Ficoll-Paque density-gradient centrifugation, with at least 6.5 million obtained per sample. Trizol reagent was used to extract total RNA from the PBMCs, yielding at least 6 micrograms per sample. For every donor, flow cytometry on a PBMC aliquot measured the percentage of naive CD45RAhigh/CD27high T cells.

The clonotype originates from a woman aged 35 to 49 in good health. Specimen: blood. Rearrangement joined TRBV6-5 to TRBJ1-6; no D segment can be confidently identified. The DNA is as follows: TGTGCCAGCGGACGGTATAATTCACCCCTCCACTTT. The encoded protein is CASGRYNSPLHF.